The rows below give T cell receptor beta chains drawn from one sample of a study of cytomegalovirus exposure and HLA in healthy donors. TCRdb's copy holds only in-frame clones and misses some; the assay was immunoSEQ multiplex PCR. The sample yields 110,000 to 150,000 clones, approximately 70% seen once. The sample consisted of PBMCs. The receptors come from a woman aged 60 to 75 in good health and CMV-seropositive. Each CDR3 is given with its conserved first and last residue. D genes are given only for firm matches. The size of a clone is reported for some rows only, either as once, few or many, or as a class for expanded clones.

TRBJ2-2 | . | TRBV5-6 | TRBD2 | TGTGCCAGCAGCCCCGGGACTACTACCGGGGAGCTGTTTTTT | CASSPGTTTGELFF
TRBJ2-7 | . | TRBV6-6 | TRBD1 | TGTGCCAGCAGTTACTCGTCCGGGACAGGGGTCGAGCAGTACTTC | CASSYSSGTGVEQYF
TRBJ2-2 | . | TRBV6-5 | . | TGTGCCAGCAGGGACTCAACCGGGGAGCTGTTTTTT | CASRDSTGELFF
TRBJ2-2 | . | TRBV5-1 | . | TGCGCCAGCAGCTTATCTGGCAGGGACACCGGGGAGCTGTTTTTT | CASSLSGRDTGELFF
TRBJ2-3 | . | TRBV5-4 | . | TGTGCCACTACCCCCGGACAGAACACAGATACGCAGTATTTT | CATTPGQNTDTQYF
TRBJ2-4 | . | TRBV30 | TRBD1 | TGTGCCTGGAGTGTACGGCGGCAGGGGGCGATGGTACCCAAAAACATTCAGTACTTC | CAWSVRRQGAMVPKNIQYF
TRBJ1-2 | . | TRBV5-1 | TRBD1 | TGCGCCAGCAGCTTGGCGACCGGGACAGGGGGCGCCTATGGCTACACCTTC | CASSLATGTGGAYGYTF
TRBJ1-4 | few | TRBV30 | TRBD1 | TGTGCCTGGAAAGCGGGACAGGGTCGAAATGAAAAACTGTTTTTT | CAWKAGQGRNEKLFF
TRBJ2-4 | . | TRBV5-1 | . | TGCGCCAGCAGCAGGTGGGGGGATCCAGCCATTCAGTACTTC | CASSRWGDPAIQYF
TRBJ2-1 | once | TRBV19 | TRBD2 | TGTGCCAGTAGTTCAGCGGGAGTAGTCTACAATGAGCAGTTCTTC | CASSSAGVVYNEQFF
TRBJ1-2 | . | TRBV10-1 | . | TGCGCCAGCAGTGTGCCAACCAGGGGTAACTATGGCTACACCTTC | CASSVPTRGNYGYTF
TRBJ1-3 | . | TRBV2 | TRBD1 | TGTGCCAGCAATATGGACAGGAGCTCTGGAAACACCATATATTTT | CASNMDRSSGNTIYF
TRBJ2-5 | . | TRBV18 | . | TGTGCCAGCTCGGCCGGGAGCGGGTCGCAAGAGACCCAGTACTTC | CASSAGSGSQETQYF
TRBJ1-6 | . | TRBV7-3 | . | TGTGCCAGCAGCCCGGGGGGGGACTCCTCACCCCTCCACTTT | CASSPGGDSSPLHF
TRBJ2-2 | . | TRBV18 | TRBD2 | TGTGCCAGCTCGACCGGACTAGCGGGAGCTGGGACCGGGGAGCTGTTTTTT | CASSTGLAGAGTGELFF
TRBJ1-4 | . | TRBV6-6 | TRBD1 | TGTGCCAGCAAAGAGACAGGGACTGGGGAAAAACTGTTTTTT | CASKETGTGEKLFF
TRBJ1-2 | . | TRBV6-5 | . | TGTGCCAGCAAGCTCGACACCCTCGATGGCTACACCTTC | CASKLDTLDGYTF
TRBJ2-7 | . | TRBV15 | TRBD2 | TGTGCCACCAGCAGAGATCTAGCGGTCACCTACGAGCAGTACTTC | CATSRDLAVTYEQYF
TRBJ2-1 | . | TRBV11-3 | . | TGTGCCAGCAGCTCACGACAGACTCATGAGCAGTTCTTC | CASSSRQTHEQFF
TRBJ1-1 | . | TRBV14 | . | TGTGCCAGCAGCCCGGCCTCGGGTGTCACTGAAGCTTTCTTT | CASSPASGVTEAFF
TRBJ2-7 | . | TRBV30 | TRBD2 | TGTGCCTGGGGGAGGGTCGGGAAGGGCTCCTACGAGCAGTACTTC | CAWGRVGKGSYEQYF
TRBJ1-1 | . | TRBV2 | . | TGTGCCAGCAGTGAACTGCCAGGGATGAACACTGAAGCTTTCTTT | CASSELPGMNTEAFF
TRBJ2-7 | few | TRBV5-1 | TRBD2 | TGCGCCAGCAGCTCCTCCGGGACTAGTGAAGGCGAGCAGTACTTC | CASSSSGTSEGEQYF
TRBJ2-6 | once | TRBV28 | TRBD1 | TGTGCCAGCAGTTTAGGACAGGCCTCTGGGGCCAACGTCCTGACTTTC | CASSLGQASGANVLTF
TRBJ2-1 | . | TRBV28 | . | TGTGCCAGCAGTTTCGTTGGAGGGGACAATGAGCAGTTCTTC | CASSFVGGDNEQFF
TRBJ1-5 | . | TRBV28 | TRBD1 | TGTGCCAGCATTACTGGGGGGACAGGATCCTTTGGGGGCAATCAGCCCCAGCATTTT | CASITGGTGSFGGNQPQHF
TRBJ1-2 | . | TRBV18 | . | TGTGCCAGCTCACCAGTCACAGGAGTTAACTATGGCTACACCTTC | CASSPVTGVNYGYTF
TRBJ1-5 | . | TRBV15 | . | TGTGCCACCAGCAGAGATTTGACAGGTGGGCAGCCCCAGCATTTT | CATSRDLTGGQPQHF
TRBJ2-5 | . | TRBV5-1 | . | TGCGCCAGCAGCTTGAGTCAGGAGGGCGAGACCCAGTACTTC | CASSLSQEGETQYF
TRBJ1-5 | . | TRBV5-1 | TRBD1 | TGCGCCAGCAGCTTGAGGACAGGCGGTGAGCCCCAGCATTTT | CASSLRTGGEPQHF
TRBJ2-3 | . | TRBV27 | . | TGTGCCAGCAACCGCGCGCTAACAGGGCGCACAGATACGCAGTATTTT | CASNRALTGRTDTQYF
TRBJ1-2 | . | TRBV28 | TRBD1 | TGTGCCAGCAGTTTGGGAAGGGACAGGAAATATGGCTACACCTTC | CASSLGRDRKYGYTF
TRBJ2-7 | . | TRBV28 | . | TGTGCCAGCAGTTTGGGGGGGGCCATCGGCGAGCAGTACTTC | CASSLGGAIGEQYF